These 31 T cell receptor beta chains originate from one sample sequenced in a study of radiation and T cells in renal cell carcinoma. Profiled with immunoSEQ multiplex PCR; TCRdb holds only in-frame clones, not every one. Of around 70,000 clones listed, roughly 87% are singletons. The time point here: blood 2 weeks post-SBRT. Treatment reported: 15 Gy SBRT to primary tumor, nephrectomy 4 weeks later. The sequenced sample was blood, obtained from a patient whose treatment included radiotherapy and nephrectomy. Every receptor here comes from a man in his sixties with renal cell carcinoma.

The chain employs TRBV4-3 and TRBJ2-7; D may match TRBD1 or TRBD2 (5 bases each). The V end was cut by 1 base, the J end by 2 bases, with 18 bases between. Germline CDR1 reads LGHNA; CDR2 reads YSLEER. The CDR3 totals 17 residues. CDR3 DNA sequence: TGCGCCAGCAGCCAAGGGCCGGGACGGGTCAGGGCCTACGAGCAGTACTTC. Protein product: CASSQGPGRVRAYEQYF.

The CDR3 DNA reads as TGTGCCAGCAGCTTAGGGACAGGGGGCGGAGAGACCCAGTACTTC. It codes for CASSLGTGGGETQYF. The rearrangement links TRBV7-3 to TRBJ2-5, with 12 bases lining up with TRBD1. This CDR3 comprises 15 residues. CDR1 is SGHTA and CDR2 is FQGTGA in the germline V gene. V lost 2 bases, J lost 4 bases, and 2 bases stayed unmatched.

This clone was seen only once. This chain links TRBV6-5 with TRBJ2-7; tentative D call: TRBD1 (5 bases). CDR1 is MNHEY and CDR2 is SVGAGI in the germline V gene. This CDR3 has 15 amino acids. With 5 bases removed from V and 1 base from J, the gap between germline ends came to 15 bases. CDR3 coding DNA: TGTGCCAGCAGTGCCCTCAGGGAAGGATCCTACGAGCAGTACTTC. The encoded protein is CASSALREGSYEQYF.

The chain is built from TRBV28 and TRBJ1-4, with 10 bases lining up with TRBD1. The CDR3 loop spans 15 amino acids. Germline V gene lookup returns CDR1 MDHEN and CDR2 SYDVKM. J was trimmed by 0 bases and V by 10 bases; bases with no gene match: 5. The CDR3 loop is CATGQGGATNEKLFF. The DNA for the CDR3 is TGTGCCACCGGACAGGGGGGTGCAACTAATGAAAAACTGTTTTTT.

V and J are TRBV27 and TRBJ1-1, with D possibly TRBD1 on 5 matching bases. Germline CDR1 reads MNHEY; CDR2 reads SMNVEV (reference sequence). The V gene lost 3 bases and the J gene lost 1 base, with 6 bases spanning the gap. The CDR3 runs to 13 residues. As DNA, the CDR3 is TGTGCCAGCAGTTTTCAGGGGAACACTGAAGCTTTCTTT. Translation: CASSFQGNTEAFF.

This rearrangement joins TRBV7-9 to TRBJ2-1; 10 positions agree with TRBD2. The CDR3 extends over 15 amino acids. Trimming at V came to 4 bases and at J to 2 bases, leaving 2 bases not matched to a gene. Per germline, CDR1 SEHNR and CDR2 FQNEAQ (reference sequence). Here the CDR3 reads CASSSTSGAYNEQFF. The CDR3 DNA reads TGTGCCAGCAGCTCCACTAGCGGGGCCTACAATGAGCAGTTCTTC. The full variable domain, in which reference TRBV7-9 and TRBJ2-1 provide the parts outside the CDR3, is DTGVSQNPRHKITKRGQNVTFRCDPISEHNRLYWYRQTLGQGPEFLTYFQNEAQLEKSRLLSDRFSAERPKGSFSTLEIQRTEQGDSAMYLCASSSTSGAYNEQFFGPGTRLTVL.

This chain uses TRBV11-2 with TRBJ1-2; maybe TRBD1 (6 bases). Looked up from germline, CDR1 is SGHAT and CDR2 is FQNNGV. V lost 3 bases and J 3 bases, leaving 17 bases between the germline ends. This CDR3 has 16 residues. CDR3 in DNA: TGTGCCAGCAGCTTGACTTCGTACGGGGGCTACTATGGCTACACCTTC. Translating it yields CASSLTSYGGYYGYTF.

This sequence joins TRBV28 and TRBJ2-4; D gene unclear. Per the germline V gene, CDR1 is MDHEN and CDR2 is SYDVKM. This CDR3 spans 15 amino acids. The V end lost 1 base, the J end lost 0 bases, and 7 bases lay between the germline ends. CDR3 residues: CASSLYPLAKNIQYF. The CDR3 region has the DNA TGTGCCAGCAGTTTATACCCACTAGCCAAAAACATTCAGTACTTC.

The chain employs TRBV10-3 and TRBJ2-7, with D possibly matching TRBD2 (5 bases). In germline, CDR1 is ENHRY, CDR2 SYGVKD. V shed 4 bases and J shed 0 bases, with 13 bases lying between them. The CDR3 extends over 15 amino acids. DNA of the CDR3: TGTGCCATCAGTGCATTTCGGGATAGCTCCTACGAGCAGTACTTC. Residues: CAISAFRDSSYEQYF.

The J gene is TRBJ2-3, the V gene TRBV14; TRBD2 is a possible D gene (7 bases). CDR3 length: 17 amino acids. With 0 bases removed from V and 3 bases from J, the gap between germline ends came to 16 bases. Per the germline V gene, CDR1 is SGHDN and CDR2 is FVKESK. The CDR3 protein is CASSQDSAGAPTDTQYF. Written as DNA, the CDR3 is TGTGCCAGCAGCCAAGATTCCGCGGGGGCGCCGACAGATACGCAGTATTTT.

CDR3 coding DNA: TGTGCCAGCCGGTTGGCCAATCAGCCCCAGCATTTT. As protein: CASRLANQPQHF. The chain links TRBV19 to TRBJ1-5; D unclear. The CDR3 consists of 12 residues. V was trimmed by 9 bases and J by 3 bases, leaving 9 bases between them. CDR1 LNHDA and CDR2 SQIVND come from the germline V gene (reference sequence).

The chain carries TRBV5-6 and TRBJ2-7; 13 nucleotides align to TRBD2. The CDR3 is made up of 18 amino acids. V lost 4 bases, J lost 3 bases, and 13 bases stayed unmatched. Germline CDR1 is SGHDT and CDR2 is YYEEEE. The CDR3 nucleotides are TGTGCCAGCAGCCCCGGACTACGACTAGCGGGAGGAATCTACGAGCAGTACTTC. Translation: CASSPGLRLAGGIYEQYF.

The chain joins TRBV4-1 to TRBJ1-2; D is unclear. CDR3 length: 13 residues. Deletions cut 4 bases from V and 0 bases from J, with 6 bases between. Per germline, CDR1 MGHRA and CDR2 YSYEKL. DNA of the CDR3: TGCGCCAGCAGCCGACTAGCTAACTATGGCTACACCTTC. Translation gives CASSRLANYGYTF.

The rearrangement uses TRBV9 and TRBJ2-7, with a weak D call TRBD2 (5 bases). V was cut by 4 bases and J by 7 bases, with 18 bases left in between. The CDR3 length is 14 residues. Germline values: CDR1 SGDLS, CDR2 YYNGEE. CDR3 DNA: TGTGCCAGCAGCCCGGACTTCCGATCTGGGGAGCAGTACTTC. Residues: CASSPDFRSGEQYF. The full variable domain, in which reference TRBV9 and TRBJ2-7 provide the parts outside the CDR3, is DSGVTQTPKHLITATGQRVTLRCSPRSGDLSVYWYQQSLDQGLQFLIQYYNGEERAKGNILERFSAQQFPDLHSELNLSSLELGDSALYFCASSPDFRSGEQYFGPGTRLTVT.

The chain combines TRBV2 with TRBJ2-1; D tentatively reads TRBD1 or TRBD2 (5 bases each). Germline V gene sequence: CDR1 SNHLY, CDR2 FYNNEI. V gave up 10 bases and J gave up 3 bases, with 19 bases separating them. The CDR3 runs to 15 residues. The CDR3 DNA sequence: TGTGCCATCACCGGGACGTCGCCTAACTACAATGAGCAGTTCTTC. This sequence encodes CAITGTSPNYNEQFF. The variable domain in full, with the rest retrieved from reference TRBV2 and TRBJ2-1, is EPEVTQTPSHQVTQMGQEVILRCVPISNHLYFYWYRQILGQKVEFLVSFYNNEISEKSEIFDDQFSVERPDGSNFTLKIRSTKLEDSAMYFCAITGTSPNYNEQFFGPGTRLTVL.

V gene TRBV6-5 combines with J gene TRBJ2-5; 10 positions match TRBD2. V lost 6 bases and J lost 5; bases outside the gene matches: 9. Germline CDR1 and CDR2: MNHEY and SVGAGI. This CDR3 has 15 amino acids. CDR3 coding DNA: TGTGCCAGCAGGGTAGCGGGAGGTAGGGTGGAGACCCAGTACTTC. This codes for CASRVAGGRVETQYF.

This chain uses TRBV5-1 with TRBJ2-1; 8 bases fit TRBD2. Trimming took 7 bases from V and 7 from J; bases not matched to a gene: 7. CDR1 SGHRS and CDR2 YFSETQ come from the germline V gene. The CDR3 consists of 13 residues. The CDR3 protein is CASSGLGRNEQFF. DNA for the CDR3: TGCGCCAGCTCGGGACTAGGTAGGAATGAGCAGTTCTTC.

The V and J genes are TRBV25-1 and TRBJ2-3; D is uncertain. V lost 3 bases and J 2 bases, leaving 9 bases between the germline ends. CDR3 length: 14 amino acids. In germline, CDR1 is MGHDK, CDR2 SYGVNS. CDR3 sequence: CASSDLGATDTQYF. The CDR3 DNA sequence: TGTGCCAGCAGTGATCTCGGAGCCACAGATACGCAGTATTTT.

The rearrangement links TRBV27 to TRBJ2-1; D unresolved. Germline CDR1 MNHEY, CDR2 SMNVEV (reference sequence). Trimming removed 3 bases at V and 0 bases at J, with 9 bases between. This CDR3 is built from 15 residues. This CDR3 reads CASSLDGFSYNEQFF. For the CDR3, the DNA is TGTGCCAGCAGTTTGGACGGCTTCTCCTACAATGAGCAGTTCTTC.

V is TRBV2 and J is TRBJ2-1; TRBD1 or TRBD2 may be the D gene (6 bases each). The V end lost 7 bases, the J end lost 6 bases, and 19 bases lay between the germline ends. The CDR3 runs to 15 residues. Germline V CDR1 and CDR2: SNHLY, FYNNEI. The CDR3 spells CASKDSVKGGNEQFF. In DNA form, the CDR3 reads TGTGCCAGCAAGGATAGCGTTAAGGGGGGCAATGAGCAGTTCTTC.

The rearrangement uses TRBV9 and TRBJ2-1, with 7 bases matching TRBD2. Germline CDR1 reads SGDLS; CDR2 reads YYNGEE. This CDR3 contains 16 residues. The J segment lost 1 base and the V segment lost 3 bases, leaving 7 bases of the junction unmatched. As DNA, the CDR3 is TGTGCCAGCAGCGAGACGACTAGCTGGTCCTACAATGAGCAGTTCTTC. Translating gives CASSETTSWSYNEQFF.

V gene TRBV11-2 combines with J gene TRBJ2-1, with 8 bases aligning to TRBD2. J gave up 4 bases and V 5 bases, and 4 bases lay outside the gene matches. Germline CDR1 and CDR2: SGHAT and FQNNGV. This CDR3 has 14 amino acids. CDR3 in DNA: TGTGCCAGCAGCAGGACTAGCTGGTACAATGAGCAGTTCTTC. Protein sequence: CASSRTSWYNEQFF.

The gene calls are TRBV5-6 and TRBJ2-7; unclear D gene. The CDR3 covers 16 residues. The V end was cut by 2 bases, the J end by 2 bases, with 17 bases between. Germline CDR1 and CDR2: SGHDT and YYEEEE. The CDR3 DNA is TGTGCCAGCAGCTTCTGGATTGGAGAGATCCCCTACGAGCAGTACTTC. It encodes CASSFWIGEIPYEQYF.

The CDR3 here is CASSSNSDTQYF. Written as DNA, the CDR3 is TGTGCCAGCAGCTCCAACTCAGATACGCAGTATTTT. This sequence joins TRBV7-6 and TRBJ2-3, with D unresolved. The ends were cut back, 4 bases at V and 4 bases at J, with 6 bases in the middle. The CDR3 contains 12 residues. Per germline, CDR1 SGHVS and CDR2 FNYEAQ.

This rearrangement joins TRBV10-1 to TRBJ2-5, with a weak D call TRBD2 (6 bases). The germline V gene encodes CDR1 WNHNN and CDR2 SYGVQD (reference sequence). The CDR3 loop spans 15 amino acids. V was cut by 3 bases and J by 4 bases, with 15 bases left in between. As DNA, the CDR3 is TGCGCCAGCAGTGATGTTAGCCTAGCGAGAGAGACCCAGTACTTC. Translation gives CASSDVSLARETQYF.

This clone was counted a single time. V gene TRBV27 combines with J gene TRBJ2-7; unclear D gene. Trimming cost V 2 bases and J 3 bases, with 11 bases left between them. The CDR3 is made up of 14 amino acids. Germline V gene lookup returns CDR1 MNHEY and CDR2 SMNVEV (reference sequence). The CDR3 protein is CASSLGHRFYEQYF. The CDR3 DNA sequence: TGTGCCAGCAGTTTAGGGCACAGATTCTACGAGCAGTACTTC.

This chain connects TRBV7-2 to TRBJ1-2; 7 positions match TRBD1. Germline V CDR1 and CDR2: SGHTA, FQGNSA. This CDR3 has 16 amino acids. With V trimmed by 0 bases and J by 4 bases, 8 bases remained unmatched. The CDR3 protein is CASSLATGAALYGYTF. In DNA, the CDR3 is TGTGCCAGCAGCTTAGCTACAGGGGCCGCCCTCTATGGCTACACCTTC.

The V call is TRBV11-2, the J call TRBJ2-5; possibly TRBD2 for D (6 bases). Germline loops: CDR1 SGHAT, CDR2 FQNNGV. CDR3 size: 14 residues. V was trimmed by 4 bases and J by 4 bases, leaving 13 bases between them. CDR3 loop: CASSYEWGGETQYF. CDR3 in DNA: TGTGCCAGCAGCTATGAGTGGGGAGGAGAGACCCAGTACTTC.

V gene TRBV4-2 combines with J gene TRBJ2-1; D not certain. The CDR3 extends over 13 amino acids. CDR1 is LGHNA and CDR2 is YNFKEQ in the germline V gene. V dropped 0 bases and J dropped 6 bases, with 6 bases sitting between them. CDR3 amino acids: CASSQDDFNEQFF. In DNA form, the CDR3 reads TGTGCCAGCAGCCAAGATGACTTCAATGAGCAGTTCTTC.

In this sample, this clone turned up a few times. CDR3 bases: TGCGCCAGCAGCACACAGGGGGATACGCAGTATTTT. This translates into CASSTQGDTQYF. The J gene is TRBJ2-3, the V gene TRBV4-3, with TRBD1 matching over 7 bases. CDR3 length: 12 residues. CDR1 is LGHNA, CDR2 YSLEER, per germline. Unmatched junction bases numbered 2, after V lost 5 bases and J lost 6 bases.

The chain combines TRBV28 with TRBJ1-2, with 7 bases matching TRBD1. With V trimmed by 8 bases and J by 4 bases, 10 bases remained unmatched. This CDR3 region has 14 residues. Germline loops: CDR1 MDHEN, CDR2 SYDVKM. The CDR3: CASHNPGQIYGYTF. The CDR3 region has the DNA TGTGCCAGCCATAACCCGGGACAGATCTATGGCTACACCTTC.